The 6 T cell receptor beta chains below all came from one sample that was sequenced in a study of post-analysis software for immune sequencing data. Tagging with unique molecular identifiers was a feature of the TCR beta cDNA libraries. Using its own MiXCR run on the PCR reads, TCRdb lists one record per CDR3 protein. The sample contains about 770,000 distinct CDR3 sequences, around 46% of which appear only once. Overall study results and limits: TRBV5-6, TRBV5-1 and TRBV20-1 belonged to a set of a handful of TRBV segments that were more frequent in patients than controls.

No antigens are known for them. Sequencing was carried out using blood. These receptors were obtained from a girl aged 10-17 years with multiple sclerosis.

This clonotype was seen only a few times. V usage is TRBV5-1 and J usage is TRBJ2-4; 8 bases are a match to TRBD1. The J call could be wrong; TRBJ2-7 is a better fit for the DNA end. The CDR3 covers 14 residues. Germline CDR1 reads SGHRS; CDR2 reads YFSETQ. The CDR3 protein is CASTVGLTGGEQYF. CDR3 nucleotide sequence: TGCGCCAGCACCGTTGGCCTCACAGGGGGCGAGCAGTACTTC.

This chain connects TRBV6-1 to TRBJ2-5, with D possibly called TRBD1 or TRBD2 (5 bases each). Between the trimmed V and J ends, which lost 2 bases and 11 bases, there was a span of 21 bases. This CDR3 spans 15 amino acids. Germline lookup yields CDR1 MNHNS and CDR2 SASEGT. CDR3 in DNA: TGTGCCAGCAGTGAACGCTGGGACGGCCGTGGAGAGCAGTACTTC. It yields the protein CASSERWDGRGEQYF.

The chain has TRBV7-9 and TRBJ2-5; possibly TRBD1 for D (6 bases). The germline V gene has CDR1 SEHNR and CDR2 FQNEAQ (reference sequence). Deletions cut 5 bases from V and 4 bases from J, with 14 bases between. There are 14 residues in the CDR3. The CDR3 is CASSKQGLGETQYF. CDR3 nucleotides: TGTGCCAGCAGCAAGCAGGGGCTTGGAGAGACCCAGTACTTC.

This clonotype was recorded a few times. V and J are TRBV12-3 or TRBV12-4 and TRBJ1-5; a possible D gene is TRBD1 (6 bases). This CDR3 is built from 14 residues. Trimming removed 5 bases at V and 3 bases at J, with 11 bases between. The CDR3 reads CASSLRQDNQPQHF. CDR3 DNA: TGTGCCAGCAGTCTCCGACAGGACAATCAGCCCCAGCATTTT.

This chain links TRBV4-3 with TRBJ2-1, with 10 bases fitting TRBD2. The CDR3 extends over 16 amino acids. With 1 base clipped from V and 7 bases from J, the junction kept 7 bases outside the gene matches. CDR1 and CDR2 from the germline V gene are LGHNA and YSLEER. CDR3: CASSQGASGRLNEQFF. The DNA for the CDR3 is TGCGCCAGCAGCCAAGGGGCTAGCGGGAGATTAAATGAGCAGTTCTTC.

This clonotype turned up a few times. V gene TRBV28 combines with J gene TRBJ2-7, with D hard to call. V was trimmed by 6 bases and J by 3 bases, leaving 12 bases between them. CDR1 MDHEN and CDR2 SYDVKM come from the germline V gene. The CDR3 loop spans 13 amino acids. The CDR3 is CASSPALGYEQYF. For the CDR3, the DNA is TGTGCCAGCAGCCCCGCTTTAGGCTACGAGCAGTACTTC.